One sample yielded the 26 T cell receptor beta chains listed below, sequenced in a study of CXCR3-negative and CXCR3-positive naive CD8 T cells. The libraries of TRB cDNA were constructed through 5' RACE using UMI labels. For each CDR3 protein, TCRdb gives one entry from its re-call of the 5' RACE reads, without DNA. Its listing shows 45,000 to 55,000 distinct CDR3 sequences. Sequences were obtained from memory CD8+ T cells from blood. Receptors were obtained from a human donor in good health. Some clones in this sample may be carry-over from other donors' samples.

The chain recombines TRBV6-5 with TRBJ2-1; TCRdb gives TRBD2 as the D gene, but with no DNA this cannot be confirmed. The CDR3 loop spans 17 amino acids. Germline lookup yields CDR1 MNHEY and CDR2 SVGAGI. CDR3 protein: CASSSSLAGGPFHEQFF.

The V gene is TRBV7-6, the J gene TRBJ2-3; with no DNA, the TCRdb D assignment of TRBD2 cannot be verified. The CDR3 contains 14 residues. Looked up from germline, CDR1 is SGHVS and CDR2 is FNYEAQ. The CDR3 loop is CASSRGGETDTQYF. The whole variable domain, remainder taken from reference TRBV7-6 and TRBJ2-3, is GAGVSQSPRYKVTKRGQDVALRCDPISGHVSLYWYRQALGQGPEFLTYFNYEAQQDKSGLPNDRFSAERPEGSISTLTIQRTEQRDSAMYRCASSRGGETDTQYFGPGTRLTVL.

The chain is built from TRBV29-1 and TRBJ2-1. This CDR3 contains 14 residues. The germline CDR1 and CDR2 sequences are SQVTM and ANQGSEA. The CDR3 reads CSVSSRSSYNEQFF.

The J gene is TRBJ2-1, the V gene TRBV29-1; absent DNA, TCRdb's TRBD2 call cannot be checked. The CDR3 consists of 14 residues. Germline loops: CDR1 SQVTM, CDR2 ANQGSEA. The CDR3 reads CSVERASSYNEQFF.

The chain uses TRBV6-2 or TRBV6-3 and TRBJ2-7. The CDR3 covers 14 residues. Germline-derived CDR1 and CDR2 are MNHEY and SVGEGT. The CDR3 here is CASRPDRGSYEQYF.

The V and J genes are TRBV12-3 or TRBV12-4 and TRBJ1-5. This CDR3 has 12 residues. The CDR3 here is CASRGSNQPQHF.

The chain recombines TRBV6-2 or TRBV6-3 with TRBJ2-3; TCRdb names TRBD1, which stays unverified in the absence of DNA. This CDR3 comprises 16 residues. The V gene's germline CDR1 is MNHEY and CDR2 SVGEGT. The CDR3 region is CASSYTFHQGEDTQYF.

This chain connects TRBV28 to TRBJ2-3. The CDR3 is made up of 13 amino acids. Germline V lookup: CDR1 MDHEN, CDR2 SYDVKM. This CDR3 reads CASSAWDTDTQYF.

This chain connects TRBV4-2 to TRBJ1-1; TCRdb indicates TRBD1, and absent DNA this call remains unverified. CDR1 is LGHNA and CDR2 is YNFKEQ in the germline V gene. The CDR3 is 14 residues long. The CDR3 sequence: CASSVNRENTEAFF.

The rearrangement links TRBV21-1 to TRBJ2-5. TRBV21-1 is given as a pseudogene. The CDR3 is made up of 16 amino acids. The chain's CDR3 is CASSKVGFSSGETQYF.

The chain employs TRBV18 and TRBJ2-1. CDR1 KGHSH and CDR2 LQKENI come from the germline V gene. This CDR3 comprises 12 residues. This CDR3 reads CASSPPDDEQFF.

The rearrangement joins TRBV20-1 to TRBJ2-5; TCRdb's D call, TRBD1, is unchecked because there is no DNA. Looked up from germline, CDR1 is DFQATT and CDR2 is SNEGSKA (reference sequence). CDR3 length: 16 amino acids. The CDR3 reads CSAAVDRGYRQETQYF.

The V gene is TRBV4-1, the J gene TRBJ2-1; TCRdb picks TRBD1, but there is no DNA to check that call. The germline CDR1 and CDR2 sequences are MGHRA and YSYEKL. CDR3 length: 15 amino acids. This CDR3 is CASSWAVGAYNEQFF.

This chain uses TRBV15 with TRBJ2-2; TCRdb selects TRBD2, and the lack of DNA leaves this call unchecked. Germline assignment: CDR1 LNHNV and CDR2 YYDKDF (reference sequence). The CDR3 runs to 12 residues. The CDR3 sequence is CATSRGGGELFF.

The chain couples TRBV15 to TRBJ1-1. Germline V lookup: CDR1 LNHNV, CDR2 YYDKDF (reference sequence). The CDR3 sequence is 15 residues long. The CDR3 region is CATSREADKYTEAFF.

This rearrangement joins TRBV20-1 to TRBJ2-3; without DNA, the TCRdb call of TRBD1 cannot be checked. The CDR3 runs 15 residues. Germline V gene data show CDR1 as DFQATT and CDR2 as SNEGSKA (reference sequence). The CDR3 sequence: CSARDLGGVGDTQYF.

The V gene is TRBV12-3 or TRBV12-4, the J gene TRBJ1-5. This CDR3 has 13 residues. CDR3 in amino acids: CASSSSANQPQHF.

This chain's CDR3 is CASSFVGTANYGYTF. The chain uses TRBV28 and TRBJ1-2; TCRdb's assignment of TRBD1 cannot be checked, as there is no DNA. Germline V gene sequence: CDR1 MDHEN, CDR2 SYDVKM. The CDR3 loop spans 15 amino acids.

The chain is built from TRBV15 and TRBJ1-2; TCRdb outputs TRBD1, but without DNA this stays unchecked. Germline V gives CDR1 LNHNV, CDR2 YYDKDF (reference sequence). The CDR3 is 15 amino acids. The CDR3 sequence is CATSRERQGLDGYTF.

This rearrangement joins TRBV3-1 to TRBJ2-5; TCRdb's D call of TRBD2 is untestable without DNA. This CDR3 has 15 amino acids. The V gene's germline CDR1 is LGHDT and CDR2 YNNKEL (reference sequence). The CDR3 loop is CASSQGGGAGETQYF.

This chain uses TRBV9 with TRBJ2-3; the D gene TCRdb calls, TRBD1, cannot be checked with no DNA. Germline values: CDR1 SGDLS, CDR2 YYNGEE. The CDR3 has 15 amino acids. CDR3 residues: CSSSVEGARTDTQYF.

The chain couples TRBV20-1 to TRBJ2-7; TCRdb names TRBD1, which stays unverified in the absence of DNA. This CDR3 is built from 14 residues. From germline, CDR1 is DFQATT and CDR2 SNEGSKA (reference sequence). The CDR3: CSAAPSGAPYEQYF.

V usage is TRBV7-9 and J usage is TRBJ1-3. CDR3 length: 15 residues. Looked up from germline, CDR1 is SEHNR and CDR2 is FQNEAQ (reference sequence). CDR3 protein: CASSGTGLSGNTIYF.

This chain uses TRBV12-3 or TRBV12-4 with TRBJ2-7; TCRdb outputs TRBD2, but without DNA this stays unchecked. The CDR3 totals 13 residues. The chain's CDR3 is CASRPAGGYEQYF.

The rearrangement joins TRBV6-6 to TRBJ1-5. CDR3 length equals 13 residues. CDR1 is MNHNY, CDR2 SVGAGI, per germline (reference sequence). CDR3 loop: CASSRQEDQPQHF.

This chain links TRBV14 with TRBJ2-6. CDR3 length: 16 amino acids. The germline V gene has CDR1 SGHDN and CDR2 FVKESK. The CDR3: CASSPWESSGANVLTF.